Shown below are 31 T cell receptor beta chains from a single sample sequenced in a study of T cell repertoires in cytomegalovirus infection. No cognate antigen is known for these TCRs. TCRdb reprocessed the reads with MiXCR, giving one entry per CDR3 protein. The sample has 230,000 or so distinct CDR3 sequences; approximately 40% are singletons. Sequenced here: CD8+ T cells from cultured PBMCs, sampled from culture after CMV antigen stimulation. These receptors came from a human donor in good health (CMV status not recorded). Some clones in this sample may be carry-over from other donors' samples.

This clonotype came up once. The chain links TRBV28 to TRBJ2-1, with D possibly matching TRBD2 (5 bases). The CDR3 has 16 residues. The germline V gene encodes CDR1 MDHEN and CDR2 SYDVKM. V was cut by 6 bases and J by 0 bases, with 15 bases left in between. CDR3 nucleotides: TGTGCCAGCAGCCCTTCCGGGATGGGCTCCTACAATGAGCAGTTCTTC. It translates to CASSPSGMGSYNEQFF.

The V and J genes are TRBV6-2 or TRBV6-3 and TRBJ2-3; TRBD2 matches 7 bases. The V segment lost 4 bases and the J segment 3 bases; nucleotides outside the gene matches: 7. Looked up from germline, CDR1 is MNHEY and CDR2 is SVGEGT. This CDR3 spans 15 amino acids. CDR3 DNA sequence: TGTGCCAGCAGTTCCGCGGGACTATGGACAGATACGCAGTATTTT. Translating it yields CASSSAGLWTDTQYF.

J is TRBJ2-1 and V is TRBV7-4; TRBD2 might be the D (6 bases). CDR3 length: 14 amino acids. V shed 6 bases and J shed 5 bases, with 14 bases lying between them. CDR1 is SGHVT and CDR2 is SQSDAQ in the germline V gene. CDR3 loop: CASRPLSGNNEQFF. The CDR3 DNA sequence: TGTGCCAGCAGGCCGCTTAGCGGAAACAATGAGCAGTTCTTC.

The chain uses TRBV10-3 and TRBJ1-2; the D gene is possibly TRBD1 (5 bases). CDR1 and CDR2 from the germline V gene are ENHRY and SYGVKD. The CDR3 covers 16 residues. The V and J ends lost 0 bases and 0 bases respectively, with 11 bases between them. The CDR3 DNA sequence: TGTGCCATCAGTGAGTCGAAGGGGCAAGCTAACTATGGCTACACCTTC. Its translation: CAISESKGQANYGYTF.

CDR3 sequence (DNA): TGTGCCAGCAGCTTATCGTCGGGGACAGGGATGTGGGAGCAGTACTTC. Protein: CASSLSSGTGMWEQYF. The chain combines TRBV7-4 with TRBJ2-7; 9 nucleotides match TRBD1. Trimming removed 2 bases from V and 7 bases from J; junction bases left unmatched: 12. The CDR3 consists of 16 residues. Germline CDR1 and CDR2: SGHVT and SQSDAQ.

This clonotype came up a few times. The gene calls are TRBV25-1 and TRBJ1-2; TRBD1 matches at 9 bases. Germline V gene lookup returns CDR1 MGHDK and CDR2 SYGVNS. The CDR3 sequence is 12 residues long. V trimming: 4 bases; J trimming: 8 bases; junction bases outside the gene matches: 2. CDR3 protein: CASSAGTGGYTF. In nucleotides, the CDR3 is TGTGCCAGCAGTGCCGGGACAGGGGGCTACACCTTC.

On this clonotype itself: Possible read error: a much larger clone is one base away. This sequence joins TRBV28 and TRBJ2-7; D perhaps matches TRBD2 (6 bases). The germline V gene encodes CDR1 MDHEN and CDR2 SYDVKM. This CDR3 spans 12 amino acids. CDR3 DNA: TGTTCCAGCAGCTTTGGGGGGAACGAGCAGTACTTC. The encoded protein is CSSSFGGNEQYF.

The table lists this clonotype with many counts. The chain is built from TRBV7-9 and TRBJ1-6; 9 nucleotides align to TRBD1. CDR1 is SEHNR and CDR2 is FQNEAQ in the germline V gene (reference sequence). This CDR3 is built from 17 residues. The V segment lost 5 bases and the J segment 6 bases; nucleotides outside the gene matches: 11. For the CDR3, the DNA is TGTGCCAGCAGCCAATCAATCCGGGACAGGGTTAATTCACCCCTCCACTTT. It codes for CASSQSIRDRVNSPLHF.

This clonotype was counted between two and nine times. The genes are TRBV20-1 and TRBJ1-1, with TRBD1 identical over 10 bases. The CDR3 has 19 residues. V was pared by 5 bases and J by 3 bases, with 21 bases of the junction left unmatched. Germline CDR1 is DFQATT and CDR2 is SNEGSKA (reference sequence). CDR3 loop: CSAPTYEGTGEGRDTEAFF. The CDR3 DNA reads as TGCAGTGCTCCAACCTACGAAGGGACAGGGGAAGGTAGGGACACTGAAGCTTTCTTT.

This clonotype was seen a handful of times. The rearrangement joins TRBV28 to TRBJ1-4; D is possibly TRBD1 (6 bases). The V end was cut by 6 bases, the J end by 5 bases, with 25 bases between. Germline V lookup: CDR1 MDHEN, CDR2 SYDVKM. CDR3 length equals 18 residues. The chain's CDR3 is CASRLLYLPEGGNEKLFF. The CDR3 DNA reads TGTGCCAGCAGACTCCTTTACCTACCCGAGGGGGGGAATGAAAAACTGTTTTTT.

The J gene is TRBJ2-7, the V gene TRBV27, with 8 positions matching TRBD1. CDR1 MNHEY and CDR2 SMNVEV come from the germline V gene (reference sequence). CDR3 length: 15 amino acids. With V trimmed by 6 bases and J by 5 bases, 12 bases remained unmatched. CDR3 sequence (DNA): TGTGCCAGCAGCTCAAGCCCAGGGGGCGAAGACGAGCAGTACTTC. Protein: CASSSSPGGEDEQYF.

This clonotype was counted only a few times. The genes are TRBV11-2 and TRBJ2-7; no firm D call. CDR1 is SGHAT and CDR2 is FQNNGV in the germline V gene. V lost 4 bases to trimming and J lost 6 bases, with 16 bases between them. The CDR3 extends over 14 amino acids. DNA for the CDR3: TGTGCCAGCAGCTCCGTTGTTCGGTTTTTCGAGCAGTACTTC. Protein: CASSSVVRFFEQYF.

A few counts support this clonotype. The gene calls are TRBV27 and TRBJ2-3, with TRBD2 matching over 7 bases. The germline V gene encodes CDR1 MNHEY and CDR2 SMNVEV (reference sequence). The CDR3 has 15 amino acids. V was pared by 5 bases and J by 2 bases, with 7 bases of the junction left unmatched. The CDR3 here is CASSPTGGTTDTQYF. The CDR3 nucleotides read TGTGCCAGCAGTCCCACGGGGGGTACCACAGATACGCAGTATTTT.

This chain uses TRBV7-7 with TRBJ2-1; TRBD2 matches 11 bases. The CDR3 is made up of 16 amino acids. V was pared by 5 bases and J by 7 bases, with 10 bases of the junction left unmatched. CDR1 is SSHAT and CDR2 is FNYEAQ in the germline V gene (reference sequence). CDR3: CASSPFSGGVPNEQFF. Here the CDR3 DNA reads TGTGCCAGCAGCCCATTTAGCGGGGGGGTTCCGAATGAGCAGTTCTTC.

The chain couples TRBV19 to TRBJ2-1; D is ambiguous. Trimming pared 9 bases from V and 9 bases from J, leaving 21 bases between. The germline gives CDR1 LNHDA, CDR2 SQIVND (reference sequence). CDR3 size: 14 residues. The CDR3 DNA is TGTGCCAGCAGTGAAACCCTATCATTGGGTGAGCAGTTCTTC. Translation gives CASSETLSLGEQFF.

The V gene is TRBV12-3 or TRBV12-4, the J gene TRBJ2-7; no clear D gene. Deletions cut 3 bases from V and 1 base from J, with 10 bases between. This CDR3 is 14 amino acids long. Here the CDR3 reads CASSFGGNSYEQYF. The CDR3 coding sequence is TGTGCCAGCAGTTTTGGCGGAAATTCCTACGAGCAGTACTTC.

This rearrangement joins TRBV27 to TRBJ2-1; 7 nucleotides match TRBD2. Germline V lookup: CDR1 MNHEY, CDR2 SMNVEV (reference sequence). Trimming cost V 5 bases and J 10 bases; bases outside gene matches: 11. This CDR3 contains 14 residues. The CDR3 sequence: CASSKAGPSGEQFF. CDR3 in DNA: TGTGCCAGCAGTAAAGCGGGACCCTCTGGGGAGCAGTTCTTC.

This clonotype appeared a few times. The chain has TRBV28 and TRBJ2-1, with 8 bases identical to TRBD1. There are 15 residues in the CDR3. The germline V gene encodes CDR1 MDHEN and CDR2 SYDVKM. V was pared by 0 bases and J by 10 bases, with 8 bases of the junction left unmatched. CDR3 in DNA: TGTGCCAGCAGTTTATGGGGGCAGGGGGCTGGAGAGCAGTTCTTC. It translates to CASSLWGQGAGEQFF.

The table lists this clonotype with a few counts. This chain links TRBV7-8 with TRBJ2-1; 14 bases line up with TRBD2. Per germline, CDR1 SGHVS and CDR2 FQNEAQ. The CDR3 runs to 17 residues. With V trimmed by 4 bases and J by 7 bases, 9 bases remained unmatched. The CDR3 region is CASSSNEGLAGANEQFF. CDR3 nucleotides: TGTGCCAGCAGCTCGAACGAGGGACTAGCGGGAGCGAATGAGCAGTTCTTC.

This clonotype has a handful of counts. J is TRBJ2-5 and V is TRBV28; TRBD1 or TRBD2 may be the D gene (5 bases each). The CDR3 loop spans 14 amino acids. The V gene lost 6 bases and the J gene lost 7 bases, with 18 bases spanning the gap. Per the germline V gene, CDR1 is MDHEN and CDR2 is SYDVKM. The CDR3 loop is CASRMTGTLGTQYF. CDR3 nucleotide sequence: TGTGCCAGCAGGATGACGGGGACCCTTGGGACCCAGTACTTC.

This chain connects TRBV12-3 or TRBV12-4 to TRBJ2-7; 9 positions agree with TRBD2. The CDR3 spans 16 residues. V was pared by 1 base and J by 1 base, with 5 bases of the junction left unmatched. For the CDR3, the DNA is TGTGCCAGCAGTTTAGAGGTTAGCGGGAGTTCCTACGAGCAGTACTTC. This translates into CASSLEVSGSSYEQYF.

This clonotype was counted a few times. This rearrangement joins TRBV12-3 or TRBV12-4 to TRBJ2-7; 7 nucleotides match TRBD2. Trimming removed 7 bases from V and 3 bases from J; junction bases left unmatched: 3. The CDR3 is 12 amino acids. The CDR3 nucleotides are TGTGCCAGCACCCCGGGGGGCTACGAGCAGTACTTC. Its translation is CASTPGGYEQYF.

In its sample, this clonotype was seen a few times. The rearrangement links TRBV27 to TRBJ1-1; a weak D match, TRBD1 (6 bases). Per germline, CDR1 MNHEY and CDR2 SMNVEV (reference sequence). The CDR3 consists of 12 residues. Deletions cut 7 bases from V and 7 bases from J, with 13 bases between. CDR3 DNA: TGTGCCAGCAAAACGCAGGGGAATGAAGCTTTCTTT. It encodes CASKTQGNEAFF.

This clonotype was counted only a few times. The chain combines TRBV7-9 with TRBJ2-1; no reliable D call. This CDR3 has 12 residues. The germline V and J ends were trimmed by 5 bases and 7 bases, with 9 bases remaining between them. Germline CDR1 reads SEHNR; CDR2 reads FQNEAQ (reference sequence). CDR3 loop: CASSPLGNEQFF. CDR3 nucleotide sequence: TGTGCCAGCAGCCCCCTCGGAAATGAGCAGTTCTTC.

This chain connects TRBV12-3 or TRBV12-4 to TRBJ1-4, with 7 bases that match TRBD1. The V segment lost 6 bases and the J segment 8 bases; nucleotides outside the gene matches: 9. There are 14 residues in the CDR3. The CDR3 reads CASRSTGIEEKLFF. The CDR3 bases are TGTGCCAGCAGATCGACAGGGATAGAAGAAAAACTGTTTTTT.

This chain links TRBV2 with TRBJ2-3, with 13 positions matching TRBD2. The CDR3 totals 16 residues. The V gene's germline CDR1 is SNHLY and CDR2 FYNNEI. The V and J ends lost 9 bases and 4 bases, in that order; junction bases with no gene match: 10. CDR3 region: CARYAGLAGAADTQYF. In nucleotides, the CDR3 is TGTGCCAGATACGCCGGACTAGCGGGAGCAGCAGATACGCAGTATTTT.

This clonotype was detected only a few times. The chain employs TRBV6-5 and TRBJ2-5, with TRBD2 matching 7 bases. The CDR3 loop spans 15 amino acids. V shed 5 bases and J 2 bases; nucleotides not matched to a gene: 8. The germline gives CDR1 MNHEY, CDR2 SVGAGI. CDR3 bases: TGTGCCAGCAGTCGAAACCTAGCGGCTCAAGAGACCCAGTACTTC. The encoded protein is CASSRNLAAQETQYF.

The J gene is TRBJ2-1, the V gene TRBV7-3; 12 bases line up with TRBD2. CDR3 length equals 19 residues. Trimming at V came to 5 bases and at J to 2 bases, leaving 13 bases not matched to a gene. Germline V gives CDR1 SGHTA, CDR2 FQGTGA. The DNA of the CDR3 is TGTGCCAGCAGCCCACGCGGGCGACTAGCGGGAGTACCCTACAATGAGCAGTTCTTC. Translating it yields CASSPRGRLAGVPYNEQFF.

The chain carries TRBV2 and TRBJ2-5; the D is unclear. This CDR3 is built from 13 residues. The germline CDR1 and CDR2 sequences are SNHLY and FYNNEI. The V gene lost 2 bases and the J gene lost 3 bases, with 7 bases spanning the gap. CDR3 amino acids: CASSEIGKETQYF. The CDR3 region has the DNA TGTGCCAGCAGTGAAATTGGGAAAGAGACCCAGTACTTC.

This clonotype turned up a few times. The V call is TRBV7-6, the J call TRBJ2-7, with a weak D call TRBD1 (6 bases). CDR1 SGHVS and CDR2 FNYEAQ come from the germline V gene. The CDR3 has 13 amino acids. V lost 5 bases to trimming and J lost 6 bases, with 14 bases between them. The CDR3 coding sequence is TGTGCCAGCAGCCCCCCCGGGACATCCGAGCAGTACTTC. Translating gives CASSPPGTSEQYF.

V is TRBV7-9 and J is TRBJ2-3, with TRBD2 matching over 8 bases. The J segment lost 3 bases and the V segment lost 1 base, leaving 6 bases of the junction unmatched. Germline V gene data show CDR1 as SEHNR and CDR2 as FQNEAQ (reference sequence). The CDR3 is made up of 16 amino acids. In DNA form, the CDR3 reads TGTGCCAGCAGCTTAGTTTCAGCGGGGGATACAGATACGCAGTATTTT. Translated, it gives CASSLVSAGDTDTQYF.